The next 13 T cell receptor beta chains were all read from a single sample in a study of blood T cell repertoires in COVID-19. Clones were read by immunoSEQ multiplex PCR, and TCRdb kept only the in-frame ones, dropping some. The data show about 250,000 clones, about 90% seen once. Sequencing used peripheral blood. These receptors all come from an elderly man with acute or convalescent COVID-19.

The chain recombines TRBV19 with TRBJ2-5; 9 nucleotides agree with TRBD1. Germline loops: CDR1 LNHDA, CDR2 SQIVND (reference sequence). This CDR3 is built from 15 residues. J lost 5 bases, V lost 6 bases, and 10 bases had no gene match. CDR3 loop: CASRLGTGRGETQYF. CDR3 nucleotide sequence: TGTGCCAGTAGGCTTGGGACAGGGAGGGGGGAGACCCAGTACTTC.

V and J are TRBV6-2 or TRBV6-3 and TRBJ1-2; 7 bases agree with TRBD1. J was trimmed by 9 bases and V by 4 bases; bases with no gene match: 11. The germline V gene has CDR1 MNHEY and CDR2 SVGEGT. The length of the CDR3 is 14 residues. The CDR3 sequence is CASSSTGQNNRYTF. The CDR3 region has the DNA TGTGCCAGCAGTTCCACGGGACAGAATAATCGCTACACCTTC.

The CDR3 DNA follows: TGTGCCAGCAGGGGACAGGGAGGGAACTATGGCTACACCTTC. As protein: CASRGQGGNYGYTF. This chain connects TRBV25-1 to TRBJ1-2; 9 bases are a match to TRBD1. The junction had 4 bases not matched to a gene; V was cut back by 6 bases and J by 2 bases. CDR3 length: 14 residues. Looked up from germline, CDR1 is MGHDK and CDR2 is SYGVNS.

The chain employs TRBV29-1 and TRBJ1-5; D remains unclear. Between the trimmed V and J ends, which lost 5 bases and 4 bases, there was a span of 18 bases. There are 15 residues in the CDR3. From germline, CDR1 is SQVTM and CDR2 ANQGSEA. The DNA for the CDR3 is TGCAGCGTTCAAAAGGAGGGAGGGCTAAATCAGCCCCAGCATTTT. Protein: CSVQKEGGLNQPQHF.

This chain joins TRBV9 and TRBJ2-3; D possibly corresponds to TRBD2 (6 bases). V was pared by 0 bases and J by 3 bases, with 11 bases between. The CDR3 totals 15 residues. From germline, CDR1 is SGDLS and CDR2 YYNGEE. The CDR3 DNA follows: TGTGCCAGCAGCGTAGCGTCGGGAGTGACAGATACGCAGTATTTT. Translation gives CASSVASGVTDTQYF. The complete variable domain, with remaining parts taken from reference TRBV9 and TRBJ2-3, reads DSGVTQTPKHLITATGQRVTLRCSPRSGDLSVYWYQQSLDQGLQFLIQYYNGEERAKGNILERFSAQQFPDLHSELNLSSLELGDSALYFCASSVASGVTDTQYFGPGTRLTVL.

In nucleotides, the CDR3 is TGCGCCAGCAGCTTGCGGGCAGGAGGAATGAACACTGAAGCTTTCTTT. Protein sequence: CASSLRAGGMNTEAFF. This chain connects TRBV5-1 to TRBJ1-1, with D hard to call. V dropped 1 base and J dropped 0 bases, with 13 bases sitting between them. The CDR3 consists of 16 residues. The germline gives CDR1 SGHRS, CDR2 YFSETQ.

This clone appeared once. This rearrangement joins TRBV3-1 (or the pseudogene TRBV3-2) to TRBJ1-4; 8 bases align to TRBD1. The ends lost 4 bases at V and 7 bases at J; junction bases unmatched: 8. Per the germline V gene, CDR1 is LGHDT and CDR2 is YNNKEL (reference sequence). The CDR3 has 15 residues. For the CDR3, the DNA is TGTGCCAGCAGCCGATCGGACAGGGAACTTGAAAAACTGTTTTTT. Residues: CASSRSDRELEKLFF.

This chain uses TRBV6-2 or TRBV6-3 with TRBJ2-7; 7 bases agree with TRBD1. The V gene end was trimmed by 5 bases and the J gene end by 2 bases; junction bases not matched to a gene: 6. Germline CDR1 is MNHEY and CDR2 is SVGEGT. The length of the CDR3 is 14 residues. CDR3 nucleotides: TGTGCCAGCAGTAGATCCGGGACAGCCTACGAGCAGTACTTC. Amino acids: CASSRSGTAYEQYF.

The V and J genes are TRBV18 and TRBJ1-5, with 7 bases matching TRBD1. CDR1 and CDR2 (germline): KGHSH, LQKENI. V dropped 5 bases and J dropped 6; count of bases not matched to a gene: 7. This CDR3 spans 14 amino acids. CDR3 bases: TGTGCCAGCTCATCAAGACAGGGAACTCAGCCCCAGCATTTT. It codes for CASSSRQGTQPQHF. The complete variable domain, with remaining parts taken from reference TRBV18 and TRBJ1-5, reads NAGVMQNPRHLVRRRGQEARLRCSPMKGHSHVYWYRQLPEEGLKFMVYLQKENIIDESGMPKERFSAEFPKEGPSILRIQQVVRGDSAAYFCASSSRQGTQPQHFGDGTRLSIL.

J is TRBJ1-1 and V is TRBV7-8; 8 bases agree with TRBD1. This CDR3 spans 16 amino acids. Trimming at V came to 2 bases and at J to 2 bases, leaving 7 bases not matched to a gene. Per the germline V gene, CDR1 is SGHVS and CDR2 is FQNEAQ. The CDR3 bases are TGTGCCAGCAGCTTACGAGACAGGGGTTTCAACACTGAAGCTTTCTTT. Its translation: CASSLRDRGFNTEAFF.

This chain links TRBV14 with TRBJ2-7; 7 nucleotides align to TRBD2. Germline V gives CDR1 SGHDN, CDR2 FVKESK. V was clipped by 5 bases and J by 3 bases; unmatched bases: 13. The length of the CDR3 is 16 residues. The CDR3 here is CASSGPSGAWGYEQYF. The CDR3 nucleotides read TGTGCCAGCAGCGGACCTAGCGGAGCATGGGGCTACGAGCAGTACTTC.

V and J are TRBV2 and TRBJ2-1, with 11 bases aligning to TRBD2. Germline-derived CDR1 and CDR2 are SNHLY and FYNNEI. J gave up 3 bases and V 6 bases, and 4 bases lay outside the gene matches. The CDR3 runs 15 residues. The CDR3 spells CASRNGLAGYNEQFF. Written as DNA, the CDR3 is TGTGCCAGCAGGAATGGACTAGCGGGCTACAATGAGCAGTTCTTC.

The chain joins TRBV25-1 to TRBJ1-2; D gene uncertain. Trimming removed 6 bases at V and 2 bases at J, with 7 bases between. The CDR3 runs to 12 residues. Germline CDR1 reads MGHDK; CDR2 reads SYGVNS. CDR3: CASRGVNYGYTF. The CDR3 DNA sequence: TGTGCCAGCAGGGGAGTGAACTATGGCTACACCTTC.